This TCR beta chain was captured in a study of T-cell memory formation after mild COVID-19 (dated by TCRdb to the early 2020s). As for the study more broadly: TCR sequence clusters from the two donors were largely donor specific. In a couple of donors, T-cell clones that expanded and contracted after mild COVID-19 were followed by sequencing TCRalpha and TCRbeta repertoires longitudinally. The cohort comprised two young, previously healthy adult volunteers, one female and one male. Findings and caveats that apply to the study as a whole: Whether the second-wave clones peaking on day 37 were SARS-CoV-2 specific was not confirmed. Balanced CD4/CD8 phenotypes were observed for clones contracting from day 15 to 85, whereas a bias towards CD4+ was observed for a second wave of clones expanding from day 15 to 37. Contracting CD4+ clones were found mainly in CM and EM memory subsets, while CD8+ clones were enriched in EMRA. The detection of some responding clones in pre-infection memory suggests that pre-existing cross-reactive memory T cells joined the SARS-CoV-2 response. The study covered only a couple of mild cases, and larger cohorts including severe cases with pre-infection samples were considered necessary.

TCRdb records Illumina NovaSeq 6000 as the sequencer. TCRalpha and TCRbeta cDNA libraries were constructed by 5'RACE with constant-segment primers, with sample barcodes and unique molecular identifiers being introduced. RNA was extracted from every sample with Trizol reagent. Library amplification was performed in two PCR steps, and a second sample barcode and Illumina TruSeq adapters were introduced in the second step. Libraries were sequenced on an Illumina NovaSeq with 2 x 150 bp paired-end reads. The authors' pipeline ran thus. The reads were demultiplexed and collapsed into UMI-guided consensus sequences using migec v1.2.7. Using mixcr v2.1.11, UMI consensuses were aligned to TRA and TRB V and J templates and then assembled into clonotypes. Expanded or contracted clonotypes were those called significant by both edgeR and NoisET, with noise models trained on biological replicates. For edgeR calls, a false discovery rate-adjusted p below 0.01 and a log2 fold-change threshold of 1 were applied. PCA with hierarchical clustering of max-normalized trajectories of the 1000 most abundant clonotypes was used as exploratory dynamics analysis. Separately sequenced CD4+ and CD8+ repertoires were used to assign a CD4 or CD8 phenotype to each responding clone. The raw public reads went through TCRdb reprocessing: fastp at Q25, MiXCR clone calling, in-frame beta chains kept. Rows with a matching CDR3 protein are joined into one entry that keeps the most common DNA and genes. TCRdb, not the original authors, processed these V and J calls. The sample table holds more than 250,000 distinct CDR3 sequences, of which about 20% were seen once. Approximately 22% of the sample lies in the top ten.

In regard to this clonotype: The clone's antigen remains unknown. No base quality values were provided; no much bigger clone lies one nucleotide off.

PBMCs were isolated by Ficoll-Paque density gradient centrifugation. V is pruned by 6 bases and J by 6 bases, leaving 8 bases of the junction without a gene match. In the germline V gene, CDR1 corresponds to MNHEY and CDR2 to SVGEGT. The CDR3 covers 14 residues, taking in both the cysteine and the phenylalanine. CDR3 DNA is the only sequence kept; it has 42 bases, read in frame from the first base. The sample comprised PBMCs or a T cell subset sorted from them (not recorded which). This receptor was taken from a man between 18 and 35 years old who had mild COVID-19 (a few samples of this study predate the infection). The sample titles of this study are shuffled in the database, so cell type and time point are left out; the donor was told from shared clones. The chain couples TRBV6-2 or TRBV6-3 to TRBJ2-3; TRBD2 lines up with 8 middle nucleotides. The DNA reads TGTGCCAGCAGCTCCGGGACTAGACCGGATACGCAGTATTTT. This sequence encodes CASSSGTRPDTQYF.